This TCR beta chain was found in a study of blood T cell repertoires in COVID-19. V lost 3 bases to trimming and J lost 0 bases; unmatched junction nucleotides: 8. The CDR3 has 17 amino acids. Germline CDR1 reads MGHRA; CDR2 reads YSYEKL. Generated by immunoSEQ multiplex PCR, the TCRdb table keeps only in-frame clones and is missing some. Here the sample spans about 100,000 clones, 87% being singletons. The material sequenced was peripheral blood. The TCR was taken from a man over 45 with acute or convalescent COVID-19. The chain combines TRBV4-1 with TRBJ2-1; 7 bases fit TRBD2. The DNA for the CDR3 is TGCGCCAGCAGCCATCTCCTGGGACTAAGCTCCTACAATGAGCAGTTCTTC. It specifies CASSHLLGLSSYNEQFF.